Sequencing of this TCR beta chain was carried out in a study of radiotherapy plus CTLA-4 blockade in lung cancer. The wider study: An objective response was seen in 18% of patients, and disease control in 25% to 40%. The study's findings and limits: In blood, TCR clones derived from the tumor expanded after radiotherapy plus ipilimumab. Increased serum interferon-beta after radiation also reportedly predicted response strongly.

As to this clone: The antigen is unknown.

TCRdb's table, derived via immunoSEQ multiplex PCR, lists solely in-frame clones and lacks some. Here the sample spans 95,000 to 150,000 clones, around 89% being singletons. The CDR3 covers 15 residues. The V end lost 5 bases, the J end lost 1 base, and 12 bases lay between the germline ends. Germline lookup yields CDR1 MNHEY and CDR2 SVGAGI. The source was peripheral blood, collected from a patient treated with radiotherapy plus ipilimumab. The source of this sequence is a human donor with non-small cell lung cancer that progressed on radiotherapy plus ipilimumab. The V gene is TRBV6-5, the J gene TRBJ1-3; a weak D match, TRBD1 (5 bases). The CDR3 loop is CASSLDGTSGNTIYF. The CDR3 nucleotides are TGTGCCAGCAGTCTTGACGGGACGTCTGGAAACACCATATATTTT.